The source of this T cell receptor (beta chain) is a study of CD8+CD57+ T cells in acquired aplastic anemia. Study as a whole: Sorting CD4+ and CD8+ cells gave DNA averaging roughly 3.2 ug. General study findings and limits: Between the patient and control groups, CD8+ Simpson's diversity did not differ significantly. Patients shared twenty-nine CD8+ CDR3 sequences with controls.

This CDR3 is built from 16 residues. Researchers used genomic DNA as the template to profile TCR beta VDJ and CDR3. TCRdb re-called the reads through MiXCR, storing one row per CDR3 protein. Of 250,000 to 300,000 distinct CDR3 sequences listed, around three fifths are singletons. This clonotype was observed at least ten times. What it binds is not known. Relative to the germline gene, one junction end is altered; a read error may explain this. The chain combines TRBV12-3 or TRBV12-4 with TRBJ1-4; D is undetermined. The sequence derives from a human donor with severe aplastic anemia or a healthy control (not recorded which). The sample consisted of sorted CD4+, CD8+, or CD8+CD57+ T cells (not recorded which) from PBMCs. The CDR3 sequence is CASSPVGRHYNQKLFF. Written as DNA, the CDR3 is TGTGCCAGCAGCCCCGTGGGTAGACACTATAATCAAAAACTGTTTTTT.